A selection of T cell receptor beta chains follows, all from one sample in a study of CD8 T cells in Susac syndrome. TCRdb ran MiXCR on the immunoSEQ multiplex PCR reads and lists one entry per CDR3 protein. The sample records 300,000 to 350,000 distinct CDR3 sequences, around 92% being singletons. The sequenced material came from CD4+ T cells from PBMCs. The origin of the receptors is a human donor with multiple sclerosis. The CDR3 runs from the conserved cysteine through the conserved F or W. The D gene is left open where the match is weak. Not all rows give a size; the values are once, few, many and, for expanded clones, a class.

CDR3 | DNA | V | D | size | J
CASSQDGGASSYNEQFF | TGTGCCAGCAGCCAAGACGGGGGGGCGAGCTCCTACAATGAGCAGTTCTTC | TRBV4-2 | TRBD2 | NA | TRBJ2-1
CASQEEPTYNEQFF | TGTGCCAGCCAAGAAGAGCCGACCTACAATGAGCAGTTCTTC | TRBV2 | NA | NA | TRBJ2-1
CASSAGRGGTYEQYF | TGTGCCAGCAGCGCTGGACGCGGGGGCACCTACGAGCAGTACTTC | TRBV7-2 | NA | NA | TRBJ2-7
CASSPNQGVETQYF | TGTGCCAGCAGCCCGAACCAGGGAGTGGAGACCCAGTACTTC | TRBV14 | NA | NA | TRBJ2-5
CASSLTLPTGGFINSPLHF | TGTGCCAGCAGCTTAACCTTACCGACAGGGGGCTTTATTAATTCACCCCTCCACTTT | TRBV7-2 | TRBD1 | NA | TRBJ1-6
CASSYPIGRMNTEAFF | TGTGCCAGCAGTTACCCCATTGGGCGTATGAACACTGAAGCTTTCTTT | TRBV6-2/TRBV6-3 | NA | NA | TRBJ1-1
CASSRQGTSNQPQHF | TGTGCCAGCTCACGACAGGGGACTAGCAATCAGCCCCAGCATTTT | TRBV18 | TRBD1 | NA | TRBJ1-5
CAISELGLSFNDSPLHF | TGTGCCATCAGTGAGTTAGGTCTGTCGTTTAATGATTCACCCCTCCACTTT | TRBV10-3 | NA | once | TRBJ1-6
CASSRSDSGLSFFF | TGTGCCAGCAGCCGATCTGATTCCGGCCTTTCCTTCTTCTTT | TRBV2 | NA | NA | TRBJ1-1
CAWRSLGQNFYEQYF | TGTGCCTGGAGGAGTTTGGGACAGAACTTCTACGAGCAGTACTTC | TRBV30 | TRBD1 | NA | TRBJ2-7
CASSFGANTEAFF | TGTGCCAGCAGTTTTGGGGCGAACACTGAAGCTTTCTTT | TRBV28 | NA | few | TRBJ1-1
CASSTRGPHPGAFF | TGTGCCAGCAGTACCCGGGGACCGCACCCGGGGGCTTTCTTT | TRBV12-3/TRBV12-4 | NA | NA | TRBJ1-1
CASSLSLGTAEAFF | TGTGCCAGCAGCTTAAGTTTAGGGACAGCTGAAGCTTTCTTT | TRBV5-6 | TRBD1 | NA | TRBJ1-1
CASRQYHRWSNAEAFF | TGTGCCAGCAGACAGTACCATAGGTGGTCGAACGCTGAAGCTTTCTTT | TRBV7-2 | NA | NA | TRBJ1-1
CASSIVNRGSEAFF | TGTGCCAGTAGTATAGTGAACAGGGGATCTGAAGCTTTCTTT | TRBV19 | TRBD1 | few | TRBJ1-1